The clone carrying this TCR beta chain appeared a few times. Its cognate antigen is unknown. Every donor provided one heparinised blood draw, which averaged approximately 120 mL. The CDR3 contains 14 residues. V was pared by 3 bases and J by 10 bases, with 6 bases of the junction left unmatched. In germline, CDR1 is KGHSH, CDR2 LQKENI. cDNA synthesis used the whole RNA isolate, giving expressed TCRB sequences. This table comes from immunoSEQ multiplex PCR, and its TCRdb copy is limited to in-frame clones, with some not included. The sample holds approximately 250,000 clones, approximately 11% seen once. These data are taken from a study of beta chain features in type 1 diabetes. Study details: Sorted cells examined across all samples numbered around 100 million. Study-level findings and limits: TCRB CDR3s were moderately but significantly shorter in Type 1 diabetes patients in all four CD4+ subsets.

Source material: naive CD4+ T cells from blood. This clonotype originated in a man aged 25-45 years with type 1 diabetes. The chain couples TRBV18 to TRBJ2-5; 12 bases are a match to TRBD1. The CDR3 sequence is CASSPSGTGGHQYF. DNA for the CDR3: TGTGCCAGCTCACCGTCCGGGACAGGGGGCCACCAGTACTTC.